This T cell receptor beta chain is drawn from a study of blood T cell repertoires in COVID-19. Study context: The United States, Italy and Spain were the sources of the acute and convalescent COVID-19 samples. In each case, the material was cDNA or gDNA derived from T cells, B-cell-depleted T cells, or PBMCs.

In the original processing: Reference gene primer amplification gave estimated nucleated cell counts. Profiling relied on immunoSEQ multiplex PCR, and the TCRdb table lists in-frame clones only, not all of them. V and J calls and clone size follow that table, whereas D and trimming were derived from the DNA. Here the sample spans fewer than 100,000 clones, around 72% being singletons. This clonotype was sampled from a man between 65 and 85 years old with acute or convalescent COVID-19. The sample was peripheral blood.

CDR3 DNA: TGCGCCAGCAGCTTCGGGACTTCTTCACCCCTCCACTTT. Translation: CASSFGTSSPLHF. The J gene is TRBJ1-6, the V gene TRBV4-3; TRBD1 is a possible D gene (5 bases). V lost 5 bases to trimming and J lost 9 bases, with 11 bases between them. Germline V gene sequence: CDR1 LGHNA, CDR2 YSLEER. This CDR3 contains 13 residues.